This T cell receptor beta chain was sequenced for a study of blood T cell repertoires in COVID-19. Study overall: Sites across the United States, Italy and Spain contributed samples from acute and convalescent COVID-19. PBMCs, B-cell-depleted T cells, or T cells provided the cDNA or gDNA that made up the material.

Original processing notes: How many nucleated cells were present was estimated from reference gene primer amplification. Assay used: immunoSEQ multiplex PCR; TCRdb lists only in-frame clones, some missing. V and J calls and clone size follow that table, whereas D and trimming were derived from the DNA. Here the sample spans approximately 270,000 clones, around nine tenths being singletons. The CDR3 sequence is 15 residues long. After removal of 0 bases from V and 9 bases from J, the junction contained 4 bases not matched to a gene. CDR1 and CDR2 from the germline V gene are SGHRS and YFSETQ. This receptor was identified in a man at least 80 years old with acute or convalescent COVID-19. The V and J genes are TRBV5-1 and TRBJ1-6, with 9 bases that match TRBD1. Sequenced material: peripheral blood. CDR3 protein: CASSLAGGQGSPLHF. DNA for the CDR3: TGCGCCAGCAGCTTGGCAGGGGGACAGGGTTCACCCCTCCACTTT.